The rows below give T cell receptor beta chains drawn from one sample of a study of CD8 T cells in ankylosing spondylitis. One entry per CDR3 protein results from TCRdb running MiXCR on the 5' RACE reads. Here the sample spans over 110,000 distinct CDR3 sequences, 7% to 9% being singletons. Sequenced sample: synovial fluid, either unsorted or a sorted T cell fraction (not recorded which). The source is a male donor with ankylosing spondylitis. Each CDR3 is given with its conserved first and last residue. A D gene is named only where the DNA matches it firmly. Where a row states a size, it is once, few, many or the class of an expanded clone; other rows omit it.

abundance: many
len: 13
j_gene: TRBJ1-1
d_gene: TRBD1
v_gene: TRBV10-3
CDR3aa: CAISGPQGASAFF
CDR3nt: TGTGCCATCAGCGGTCCACAGGGGGCTAGTGCTTTCTTT

abundance: many
len: 13
j_gene: TRBJ2-7
d_gene: TRBD1
v_gene: TRBV5-6
CDR3aa: CASSLYRGYEQYF
CDR3nt: TGTGCCAGCAGCTTATACAGGGGCTACGAGCAGTACTTC

abundance: NA
len: 17
j_gene: TRBJ1-4
d_gene: TRBD1
v_gene: TRBV7-2
CDR3aa: CASSLTPGGRDNEKLFF
CDR3nt: TGTGCCAGCAGCTTAACTCCAGGGGGCAGAGATAATGAAAAACTGTTTTTT

abundance: few
len: 16
j_gene: TRBJ1-2
d_gene: NA
v_gene: TRBV6-1
CDR3aa: CASSDPWTASSNGYTF
CDR3nt: TGTGCCAGCAGTGACCCCTGGACTGCATCGTCTAATGGCTACACCTTC

abundance: NA
len: 14
j_gene: TRBJ1-2
d_gene: NA
v_gene: TRBV5-6
CDR3aa: CASSFSGTYYGYTF
CDR3nt: TGTGCCAGCAGCTTCTCCGGGACATACTATGGCTACACCTTC

abundance: many
len: 15
j_gene: TRBJ1-6
d_gene: NA
v_gene: TRBV29-1
CDR3aa: CSVTLGAGRNSPLHF
CDR3nt: TGCAGCGTTACGTTGGGCGCAGGGCGGAATTCACCCCTCCACTTT

abundance: once
len: 12
j_gene: TRBJ2-1
d_gene: NA
v_gene: TRBV30
CDR3aa: CAWGDPLREQFF
CDR3nt: TGTGCCTGGGGGGACCCCCTCAGGGAGCAGTTCTTC

abundance: many
len: 13
j_gene: TRBJ2-5
d_gene: NA
v_gene: TRBV20-1
CDR3aa: CSARDLGKETQYF
CDR3nt: TGCAGTGCTAGAGATTTGGGGAAAGAGACCCAGTACTTC

abundance: NA
len: 14
j_gene: TRBJ2-3
d_gene: TRBD2
v_gene: TRBV6-1
CDR3aa: CASSPTSLADTQYF
CDR3nt: TGTGCCAGCAGCCCGACTAGCCTGGCAGATACGCAGTATTTT

abundance: many
len: 15
j_gene: TRBJ2-1
d_gene: NA
v_gene: TRBV20-1
CDR3aa: CSSFRGSGTYNEQFF
CDR3nt: TGCAGCTCCTTTAGGGGGTCGGGGACCTACAATGAGCAGTTCTTC

abundance: NA
len: 15
j_gene: TRBJ1-4
d_gene: NA
v_gene: TRBV7-9
CDR3aa: CASSLVPARNEKLFF
CDR3nt: TGTGCCAGCAGTCTTGTGCCTGCTCGGAATGAAAAACTGTTTTTT

abundance: NA
len: 13
j_gene: TRBJ1-1
d_gene: NA
v_gene: TRBV6-5
CDR3aa: CASSYPDSTEAFF
CDR3nt: TGTGCCAGCAGTTACCCGGACTCCACTGAAGCTTTCTTT

abundance: many
len: 16
j_gene: TRBJ1-1
d_gene: NA
v_gene: TRBV7-9
CDR3aa: CASHGPTWGIWSEAFF
CDR3nt: TGTGCCAGCCACGGGCCAACGTGGGGGATTTGGTCCGAAGCTTTCTTT

abundance: many
len: 17
j_gene: TRBJ1-6
d_gene: TRBD1
v_gene: TRBV27
CDR3aa: CASSSFHGTGGGSPLHF
CDR3nt: TGTGCCAGCAGTTCTTTCCACGGGACAGGGGGCGGATCACCCCTCCACTTT

abundance: NA
len: 12
j_gene: TRBJ2-5
d_gene: NA
v_gene: TRBV12-3/TRBV12-4
CDR3aa: CASSLWSGTQYF
CDR3nt: TGTGCCAGCAGTTTGTGGTCTGGGACCCAGTACTTC

abundance: many
len: 16
j_gene: TRBJ1-1
d_gene: TRBD1
v_gene: TRBV6-2/TRBV6-3
CDR3aa: CASSRPGTGASTEAFF
CDR3nt: TGTGCCAGCAGTCGTCCCGGGACAGGGGCCAGCACTGAAGCTTTCTTT

abundance: many
len: 15
j_gene: TRBJ2-7
d_gene: TRBD2
v_gene: TRBV6-1
CDR3aa: CASSLTSGRRYEQYF
CDR3nt: TGTGCCAGCAGCCTAACTAGCGGGAGAAGGTACGAGCAGTACTTC

abundance: NA
len: 16
j_gene: TRBJ1-6
d_gene: NA
v_gene: TRBV5-6
CDR3aa: CASSFRVGGSDSPLHF
CDR3nt: TGTGCCAGCAGCTTTCGGGTTGGGGGCTCGGATTCACCCCTCCACTTT

abundance: few
len: 14
j_gene: TRBJ1-5
d_gene: TRBD1
v_gene: TRBV12-3/TRBV12-4
CDR3aa: CASSPTGGGQPQHF
CDR3nt: TGTGCCAGCAGTCCCACAGGGGGGGGGCAGCCCCAGCATTTT

abundance: many
len: 15
j_gene: TRBJ2-1
d_gene: TRBD2
v_gene: TRBV18
CDR3aa: CASSRGLADYNEQFF
CDR3nt: TGTGCCAGCTCACGCGGACTAGCGGACTACAATGAGCAGTTCTTC

abundance: NA
len: 16
j_gene: TRBJ2-7
d_gene: TRBD1
v_gene: TRBV13
CDR3aa: CASSLPTGGDDGEQYF
CDR3nt: TGTGCCAGCAGCCTACCGACAGGGGGCGACGACGGGGAGCAGTACTTC

abundance: few
len: 16
j_gene: TRBJ2-2
d_gene: NA
v_gene: TRBV20-1
CDR3aa: CSARLWDSPRTGELFF
CDR3nt: TGCAGTGCTAGGTTATGGGACTCCCCGAGGACCGGGGAGCTGTTTTTT

abundance: few
len: 13
j_gene: TRBJ2-1
d_gene: TRBD1
v_gene: TRBV20-1
CDR3aa: CSAVGTGYNEQFF
CDR3nt: TGCAGTGCTGTCGGGACAGGCTACAATGAGCAGTTCTTC

abundance: NA
len: 14
j_gene: TRBJ2-3
d_gene: NA
v_gene: TRBV7-2
CDR3aa: CASSFQSGPDTQYF
CDR3nt: TGTGCCAGCAGCTTTCAGTCGGGACCAGATACGCAGTATTTT

abundance: NA
len: 12
j_gene: TRBJ2-7
d_gene: NA
v_gene: TRBV2
CDR3aa: CASTGETSEQYF
CDR3nt: TGTGCCAGCACTGGGGAAACGTCTGAGCAGTACTTC

abundance: many
len: 14
j_gene: TRBJ2-2
d_gene: NA
v_gene: TRBV6-5
CDR3aa: CASSYWGSTGELFF
CDR3nt: TGTGCCAGCAGTTACTGGGGGAGCACCGGGGAGCTGTTTTTT

abundance: NA
len: 14
j_gene: TRBJ2-5
d_gene: TRBD1
v_gene: TRBV18
CDR3aa: CASSRTGGQETQYF
CDR3nt: TGTGCCAGCTCACGAACAGGGGGTCAGGAGACCCAGTACTTC